The 21 T cell receptor beta chains below were found in one sample sequenced in a study of cytomegalovirus exposure and HLA in healthy donors. In the PCR, 60 Vbeta and 13 Jbeta primers were used. Profiling relied on immunoSEQ multiplex PCR, and the TCRdb table lists in-frame clones only, not all of them. Altogether around 88,000 clones are present, 77% being singletons, with the ten largest covering around 7.8%. The sequenced sample was PBMCs. The receptor source for this set is a man in his forties or fifties in good health and CMV-seropositive.

The chain employs TRBV28 and TRBJ1-6; 8 bases map to TRBD1. The J segment lost 9 bases and the V segment lost 3 bases, leaving 13 bases of the junction unmatched. Germline CDR1 is MDHEN and CDR2 is SYDVKM. The CDR3 is 17 residues long. The CDR3 is CASSFPTGQGGGSPLHF. The CDR3, as DNA: TGTGCCAGCAGTTTTCCAACTGGACAGGGAGGAGGTTCACCCCTCCACTTT.

This CDR3 is CASSLAGTGTETQYF. The CDR3 coding sequence is TGCGCCAGCAGCTTGGCGGGGACAGGGACGGAGACCCAGTACTTC. V gene TRBV5-1 combines with J gene TRBJ2-5; 9 nucleotides agree with TRBD1. The CDR3 contains 15 residues. V lost 0 bases, J lost 5 bases, and 5 bases stayed unmatched. In germline, CDR1 is SGHRS, CDR2 YFSETQ.

The chain uses TRBV9 and TRBJ2-2, with 12 bases identical to TRBD2. The germline V gene has CDR1 SGDLS and CDR2 YYNGEE. Trimming at V came to 7 bases and at J to 4 bases, leaving 5 bases not matched to a gene. CDR3 size: 15 residues. This CDR3 is CASSSLAGGTGELFF. Here the CDR3 DNA reads TGTGCCAGCTCCTCACTAGCGGGGGGCACCGGGGAGCTGTTTTTT.

The chain combines TRBV28 with TRBJ2-7; 11 bases are a match to TRBD1. Germline V gene sequence: CDR1 MDHEN, CDR2 SYDVKM. The CDR3 covers 15 residues. Unmatched junction bases numbered 9, after V lost 6 bases and J lost 5 bases. The chain's CDR3 is CASSRTGGRRDEQYF. CDR3 bases: TGTGCCAGCAGCAGGACAGGGGGCCGACGGGACGAGCAGTACTTC.

This chain connects TRBV9 to TRBJ2-7; D call uncertain. V lost 0 bases, J lost 4 bases, and 11 bases lay in between. In germline, CDR1 is SGDLS, CDR2 YYNGEE. The CDR3 runs to 14 residues. The DNA for the CDR3 is TGTGCCAGCAGCGTAGATCAGGCCGTATACGAGCAGTACTTC. It yields the protein CASSVDQAVYEQYF. Looking up the rest from reference TRBV9 and TRBJ2-7 gives the full variable domain: DSGVTQTPKHLITATGQRVTLRCSPRSGDLSVYWYQQSLDQGLQFLIQYYNGEERAKGNILERFSAQQFPDLHSELNLSSLELGDSALYFCASSVDQAVYEQYFGPGTRLTVT.

This sequence joins TRBV7-9 and TRBJ2-7, with TRBD2 as a possible D gene (5 bases). From germline, CDR1 is SEHNR and CDR2 FQNEAQ (reference sequence). Trimming stripped 5 bases from V and 7 bases from J, with 21 bases between. The CDR3 has 15 amino acids. The CDR3 nucleotides are TGTGCCAGCAGCCCGCGGCCAGATCCTACGGGGGAGCAGTACTTC. Translated, it gives CASSPRPDPTGEQYF.

The V and J genes are TRBV6-5 and TRBJ2-7, with TRBD1 matching over 7 bases. After removal of 0 bases from V and 5 bases from J, the junction contained 7 bases not matched to a gene. CDR1 and CDR2 (germline): MNHEY, SVGAGI. The CDR3 totals 15 residues. The chain's CDR3 is CASSYSRGLRDEQYF. As DNA, the CDR3 is TGTGCCAGCAGTTACTCTAGGGGGCTCAGGGACGAGCAGTACTTC.

The J gene is TRBJ1-5, the V gene TRBV27, with TRBD1 matching over 8 bases. Germline V gene data show CDR1 as MNHEY and CDR2 as SMNVEV (reference sequence). This CDR3 comprises 14 residues. Trimming cost V 11 bases and J 1 base; bases outside gene matches: 7. The CDR3 spells CARTGSDSNQPQHF. The CDR3 coding sequence is TGTGCCCGGACAGGGAGTGACAGCAATCAGCCCCAGCATTTT.

The chain couples TRBV7-2 to TRBJ2-7; D might be TRBD2 (5 bases). CDR1 and CDR2 from the germline V gene are SGHTA and FQGNSA. This CDR3 region has 14 residues. Trimming pared 4 bases from V and 1 base from J, leaving 11 bases between. The CDR3 reads CASSSPGVSYEQYF. CDR3 nucleotides: TGTGCCAGCAGCTCACCCGGGGTTTCCTACGAGCAGTACTTC. Filled out from reference TRBV7-2 and TRBJ2-7, the complete variable domain reads GAGVSQSPSNKVTEKGKDVELRCDPISGHTALYWYRQSLGQGLEFLIYFQGNSAPDKSGLPSDRFSAERTGGSVSTLTIQRTQQEDSAVYLCASSSPGVSYEQYFGPGTRLTVT.

There are a few counts of this clone. The chain joins TRBV30 to TRBJ2-2, with unresolved D. The CDR3 consists of 11 residues. V lost 2 bases to trimming and J lost 5 bases, with 3 bases between them. Germline values: CDR1 GTSNPN, CDR2 SVGIG (reference sequence). The chain's CDR3 is CAWSPTGELFF. CDR3 nucleotide sequence: TGTGCCTGGAGTCCAACCGGGGAGCTGTTTTTT.

In this sample, this clone turned up a few times. Other nucleotide sequences in the sample specify the same CDR3. The chain couples TRBV15 to TRBJ2-2, with 8 bases identical to TRBD2. Germline V gene sequence: CDR1 LNHNV, CDR2 YYDKDF (reference sequence). The ends lost 0 bases at V and 2 bases at J; junction bases unmatched: 5. There are 17 residues in the CDR3. DNA for the CDR3: TGTGCCACCAGCAGAGATCAGAGCGGGGGTAACACCGGGGAGCTGTTTTTT. Amino acids: CATSRDQSGGNTGELFF.

This clone was detected once. This chain joins TRBV6-4 and TRBJ2-2; D possibly corresponds to TRBD1 (5 bases). With 5 bases removed from V and 1 base from J, the gap between germline ends came to 8 bases. CDR1 MRHNA and CDR2 SNTAGT come from the germline V gene. The CDR3 runs to 14 residues. This CDR3 reads CASSLQENTGELFF. DNA for the CDR3: TGTGCCAGCAGTTTACAGGAGAACACCGGGGAGCTGTTTTTT.

The chain employs TRBV10-3 and TRBJ2-7; 9 positions match TRBD2. After removal of 3 bases from V and 2 bases from J, the junction contained 2 bases not matched to a gene. CDR1 and CDR2 from the germline V gene are ENHRY and SYGVKD. The CDR3 runs 14 residues. The chain's CDR3 is CAISELAGAYEQYF. The CDR3 region has the DNA TGTGCCATCAGTGAATTAGCGGGGGCCTACGAGCAGTACTTC.

This chain joins TRBV12-1 and TRBJ2-3; the listed D gene, TRBD2, was not tested against the DNA. TRBV12-1 is a pseudogene locus. This CDR3 has 17 residues. The CDR3 DNA sequence: TGTGCCAGCATCAGGAGTGGGGGACTAGCGGCCCGGGATACGCAGTATTTT. Protein product: CASIRSGGLAARDTQYF.

This clone was counted only a few times. The gene calls are TRBV5-5 and TRBJ2-3; tentative D call: TRBD1 (6 bases). Germline CDR1 SGHKS, CDR2 YYEKEE (reference sequence). The V end was cut by 0 bases, the J end by 4 bases, with 9 bases between. The length of the CDR3 is 14 residues. CDR3 sequence: CASSLGQVADTQYF. The CDR3 nucleotides read TGTGCCAGCAGCTTGGGACAGGTGGCAGATACGCAGTATTTT.

The V call is TRBV2, the J call TRBJ2-2; 7 positions agree with TRBD1. Germline V gives CDR1 SNHLY, CDR2 FYNNEI. This CDR3 comprises 15 residues. The trim removed 3 bases at V and 1 base at J, leaving 2 bases unmatched. CDR3 loop: CASSETGMNTGELFF. The CDR3 nucleotides are TGTGCCAGCAGTGAGACAGGGATGAACACCGGGGAGCTGTTTTTT.

This sequence joins TRBV6-5 and TRBJ2-5; D is undetermined. The DNA end is a closer match to TRBJ2-7, so the J assignment may be wrong. This CDR3 has 12 amino acids. Germline V gene sequence: CDR1 MNHEY, CDR2 SVGAGI. The CDR3 DNA reads TGTGCCAGCAGTTACTCAGAATACGAGCAGTACTTC. Amino acids: CASSYSEYEQYF.

The rearrangement uses TRBV25-1 and TRBJ2-1; TRBD1 matches at 9 bases. Germline-derived CDR1 and CDR2 are MGHDK and SYGVNS. There are 15 residues in the CDR3. Trimming at V came to 6 bases and at J to 5 bases, leaving 8 bases not matched to a gene. For the CDR3, the DNA is TGTGCCAGCAGGGGTCGGGGACAGGGTCACAATGAGCAGTTCTTC. Its translation: CASRGRGQGHNEQFF.

With regard to this clone: Other DNA sequences in the sample encode the same CDR3. The V call is TRBV19, the J call TRBJ1-5, with a tentative D call TRBD1 (5 bases). V lost 6 bases and J 6 bases, leaving 18 bases between the germline ends. Germline lookup yields CDR1 LNHDA and CDR2 SQIVND (reference sequence). The CDR3 runs to 15 residues. The DNA for the CDR3 is TGTGCCAGTAGCCCAAGCGGGGCGCTCGGTCAGCCCCAGCATTTT. Its protein product is CASSPSGALGQPQHF. Full variable domain (remainder filled in from reference TRBV19 and TRBJ1-5): DGGITQSPKYLFRKEGQNVTLSCEQNLNHDAMYWYRQDPGQGLRLIYYSQIVNDFQKGDIAEGYSVSREKKESFPLTVTSAQKNPTAFYLCASSPSGALGQPQHFGDGTRLSIL.

This clone has a handful of counts. V is TRBV29-1 and J is TRBJ2-7, with 10 bases fitting TRBD1. The CDR3 is 15 amino acids. V lost 1 base and J lost 2; bases outside the gene matches: 5. CDR1 and CDR2 (germline): SQVTM, ANQGSEA. The CDR3 DNA sequence: TGCAGCGTTGAAGGGGGGGACAGGGGAGCCTACGAGCAGTACTTC. Its protein is CSVEGGDRGAYEQYF.

The CDR3 region has the DNA TGTGCCAGCTCACCCCGGGGGACCCAAGAGACCCAGTACTTC. This translates into CASSPRGTQETQYF. The chain carries TRBV18 and TRBJ2-5; maybe TRBD2 (6 bases). The CDR3 consists of 14 residues. CDR1 and CDR2 (germline): KGHSH, LQKENI. Trimming took off 3 bases at V and 1 base at J, with 9 bases between the two ends.